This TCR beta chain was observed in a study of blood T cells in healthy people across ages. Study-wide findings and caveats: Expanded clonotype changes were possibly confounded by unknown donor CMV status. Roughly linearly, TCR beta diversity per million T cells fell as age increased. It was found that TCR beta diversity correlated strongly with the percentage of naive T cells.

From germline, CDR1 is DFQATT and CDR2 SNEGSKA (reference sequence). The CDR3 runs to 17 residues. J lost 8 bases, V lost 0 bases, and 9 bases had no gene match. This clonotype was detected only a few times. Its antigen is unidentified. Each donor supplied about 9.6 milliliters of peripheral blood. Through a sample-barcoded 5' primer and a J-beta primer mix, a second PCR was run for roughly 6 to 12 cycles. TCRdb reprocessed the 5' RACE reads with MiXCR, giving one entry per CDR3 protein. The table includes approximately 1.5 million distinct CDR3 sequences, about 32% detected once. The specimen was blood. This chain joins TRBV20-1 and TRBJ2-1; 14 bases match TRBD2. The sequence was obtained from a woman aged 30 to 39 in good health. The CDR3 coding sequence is TGCAGTGCTAGAGATCTACAGACTAGCGGGAGGGTGGATGAGCAGTTCTTC. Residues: CSARDLQTSGRVDEQFF.